A single T cell receptor beta chain is shown here with its context. This may arise from a read error, as a much more abundant clone is one base away. The CDR3 extends over 13 amino acids. CDR1 is SGHTA and CDR2 is FQGNSA in the germline V gene. V was trimmed by 2 bases and J by 7 bases, leaving 12 bases between them. This sample stems from a study of CD8+CD57+ T cells in acquired aplastic anemia. Study overall: Mean yield of DNA from sorted CD4+ and CD8+ cells was about 3.2 ug.

According to the study, genomic DNA was the template for TCR beta VDJ and CDR3 profiling. Using its own MiXCR run on the reads, TCRdb lists one record per CDR3 protein. The sample gives hundreds of thousands of distinct CDR3 sequences, just under 70% of which show up once; around 4% is in the top ten. This receptor was taken from a human donor in good health, serving as a control. Sample: sorted CD4+, CD8+, or CD8+CD57+ T cells (not recorded which) from PBMCs. V gene TRBV7-2 combines with J gene TRBJ2-7; no clear D gene. The CDR3 region is CASSLQAYNEQYF. In DNA form, the CDR3 reads TGTGCCAGCAGCTTACAGGCTTACAATGAGCAGTACTTC. Together with reference TRBV7-2 and TRBJ2-7, the CDR3 gives the full variable domain: GAGVSQSPSNKVTEKGKDVELRCDPISGHTALYWYRQSLGQGLEFLIYFQGNSAPDKSGLPSDRFSAERTGGSVSTLTIQRTQQEDSAVYLCASSLQAYNEQYFGPGTRLTVT.